This T cell receptor beta chain was identified in a study of human T cells and chemical hapten exposure (dated by TCRdb to the early 2020s). About the investigation overall: For sensitization, 2% DPC in acetone was applied to a 2 cm by 2 cm area of upper inner arm skin. Weekly therapeutic DPC doses were additionally applied to the scalp of patients throughout the roughly 24-week study period. Patch testing on the upper back used Finn chambers containing 0.01% DPC, with scoring done after 6 days according to International Contact Dermatitis Research Group standards. Most of the patients in the cohort were female, and the cohort covered alopecia areata with under or over 50% scalp involvement, alopecia totalis and alopecia universalis. Libraries were combined into a pool for sequencing, and differences in TCR yield between samples came mainly from small differences in library volumes within the pool. In alopecia patients, the study followed how the peripheral blood TCR repertoire changed in vivo over primary and secondary sensitization to diphenylcyclopropenone (DPC), a hapten. Blood samples were taken from patients before sensitization (week 0) and at 2, 6 and about 24 weeks after DPC sensitization. Nearly 30 alopecia patients provided blood for TCR sequencing at one to four time points (pre-sensitization, 2, 6 and 24 weeks). Study-wide conclusions, independent of this receptor: No change with DPC sensitization was found in the number of TCRs above 1 in 1000 frequency, and no evidence of global repertoire structure alterations was found. After repeated subsampling, the strength of the expansion versus patch-test correlation and the threshold at which it became significant changed. All patients had alopecia, a presumed autoimmune disease, so their immune response might differ from that of healthy individuals. Patch test score correlated positively with the number of PT1 expanded TCRs, reaching significance at thresholds 8, 16 and 32 but not at 4. Significantly more large CDR3 similarity clusters were formed by expanded TCRs than by pre-sensitization or healthy control sets, consistent with antigen-driven responses.

Read against the paper, the sample's time point label means: patch test 1, 2 weeks after DPC sensitization. This specimen's treatment or condition label, per the study, means: therapeutic diphenylcyclopropenone sensitization with weekly scalp DPC. Blood at each patch-test visit was drawn before the patch test was applied. Eligible patients were aged 18 to 70, diagnosed with alopecia, deemed suitable for DPC therapy, and excluded if pregnant. Total RNA was extracted from unfractionated whole blood that had been collected in Tempus Blood RNA tubes. Library generation was performed with RACE. Sequencing took place on a NextSeq 500. Library preparation attached unique molecular identifiers to individual cDNA molecules for quantitative, reproducible TCR counting. Each blood RNA sample was used to sequence both TCR alpha and TCR beta chains. For the original study's pipeline: The median number of TCRs per sample was around 100,000, ranging from about 23,224 to 700,000. V, J and CDR3 annotation of the TCR reads was carried out using the Decombinator software suite. For PS versus PT1 abundance plots, all samples were subsampled to the same number of TCRs (28,000). TCRs were defined as expanded if absent before sensitization and observed at least eight times at the 2-week time point. TCRdb reanalyzed the raw reads on its own, using fastp at Q25 for trimming and MiXCR for clone calling, and kept in-frame beta chains. Every distinct CDR3 protein forms one entry, paired with its most common genes and DNA. It is TCRdb's table, rather than the study itself, that gives the V and J calls and clone size. The sample table lists about 110,000 distinct CDR3 sequences, 9.5% to 12% of them with a count of one. Under 4.5% of the sample rests with the top ten.

As encoded in the germline V gene (reference sequence), CDR1 is GTSNPN while CDR2 is SVGIG. V is reduced by 0 bases and J by 7 bases, leaving a spacing of 13 bases between them. The CDR3 contains 15 residues, cysteine and phenylalanine counted. Of the read, only the CDR3 DNA is kept; its 45 bases are in frame from base 1. For this clonotype: Its antigen is currently not known. It has no much larger one-base neighbor in the sample; base qualities were not kept.

The sequence is built from TRBV30 and TRBJ1-6, with TRBD1 perhaps the D gene, on 5 matching bases. This TCR was recovered from a woman between 40 and 50 years old with alopecia areata. Some clones in this sample may be carry-over from other donors' samples. This specimen was whole blood, taken in connection with sensitization to the hapten diphenylcyclopropenone (DPC). CDR3 loop: CAWSVDWQGNSPLHF. The nucleotide sequence is TGTGCCTGGAGTGTAGACTGGCAGGGAAATTCACCCCTCCACTTT.